This T cell receptor (beta chain) emerged from a study of blood T cell repertoires in COVID-19. The V and J ends lost 5 bases and 2 bases, in that order; junction bases with no gene match: 11. CDR3 length: 16 amino acids. Per the germline V gene, CDR1 is SGHDT and CDR2 is YYEEEE. Repertoires were generated with immunoSEQ multiplex PCR, while TCRdb's copy carries only in-frame clones and drops some. The sample has about 340,000 clones; about 88% are singletons. Sequenced input: peripheral blood. The rearrangement uses TRBV5-6 and TRBJ1-2; 8 bases are shared with TRBD1. This clonotype originated in a woman aged 60 to 75 with COVID-19, enrolled during active disease. CDR3 nucleotide sequence: TGTGCCAGCAGGTCAAAGTCCAGGGGGCGCAACTATGGCTACACCTTC. The encoded protein is CASRSKSRGRNYGYTF.